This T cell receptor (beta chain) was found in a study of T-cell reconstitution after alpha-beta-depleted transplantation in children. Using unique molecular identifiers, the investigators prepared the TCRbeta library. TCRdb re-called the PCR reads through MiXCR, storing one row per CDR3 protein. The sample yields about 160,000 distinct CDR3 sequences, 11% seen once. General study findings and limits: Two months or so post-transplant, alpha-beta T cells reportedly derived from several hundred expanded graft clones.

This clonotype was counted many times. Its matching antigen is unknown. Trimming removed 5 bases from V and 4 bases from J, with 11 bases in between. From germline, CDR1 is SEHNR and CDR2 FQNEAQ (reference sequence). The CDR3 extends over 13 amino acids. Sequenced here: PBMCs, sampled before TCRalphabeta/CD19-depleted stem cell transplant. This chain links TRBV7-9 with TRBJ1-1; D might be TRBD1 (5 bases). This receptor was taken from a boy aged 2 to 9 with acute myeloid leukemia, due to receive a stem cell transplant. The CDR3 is CASSPRRGTEAFF. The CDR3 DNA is TGTGCCAGCAGCCCCCGTAGGGGCACTGAAGCTTTCTTT. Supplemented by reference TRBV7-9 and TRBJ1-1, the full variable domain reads DTGVSQNPRHKITKRGQNVTFRCDPISEHNRLYWYRQTLGQGPEFLTYFQNEAQLEKSRLLSDRFSAERPKGSFSTLEIQRTEQGDSAMYLCASSPRRGTEAFFGQGTRLTVV.